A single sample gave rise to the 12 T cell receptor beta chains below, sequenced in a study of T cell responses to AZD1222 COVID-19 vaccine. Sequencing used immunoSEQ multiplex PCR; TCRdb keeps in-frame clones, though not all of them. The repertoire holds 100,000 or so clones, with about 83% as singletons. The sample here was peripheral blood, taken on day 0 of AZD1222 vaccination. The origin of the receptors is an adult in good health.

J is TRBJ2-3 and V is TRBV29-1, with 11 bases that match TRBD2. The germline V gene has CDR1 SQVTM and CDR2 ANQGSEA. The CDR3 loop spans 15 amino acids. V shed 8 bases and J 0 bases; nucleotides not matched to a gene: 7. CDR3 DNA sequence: TGCAGCCTTAGCGGGGGGGGTTCTAGCACAGATACGCAGTATTTT. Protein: CSLSGGGSSTDTQYF.

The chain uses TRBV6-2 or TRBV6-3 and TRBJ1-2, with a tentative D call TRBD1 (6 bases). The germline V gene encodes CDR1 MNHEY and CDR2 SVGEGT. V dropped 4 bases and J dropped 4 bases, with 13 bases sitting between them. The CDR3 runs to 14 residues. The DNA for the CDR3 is TGTGCCAGCAGTTCCCCGGGACACACCTATGGCTACACCTTC. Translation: CASSSPGHTYGYTF.

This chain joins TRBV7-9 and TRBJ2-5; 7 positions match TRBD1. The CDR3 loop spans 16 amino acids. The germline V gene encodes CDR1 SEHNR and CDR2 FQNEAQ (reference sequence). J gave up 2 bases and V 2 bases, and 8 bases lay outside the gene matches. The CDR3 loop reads CASSLLGQGVQETQYF. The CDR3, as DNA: TGTGCCAGCAGCTTACTAGGCCAGGGGGTGCAAGAGACCCAGTACTTC.

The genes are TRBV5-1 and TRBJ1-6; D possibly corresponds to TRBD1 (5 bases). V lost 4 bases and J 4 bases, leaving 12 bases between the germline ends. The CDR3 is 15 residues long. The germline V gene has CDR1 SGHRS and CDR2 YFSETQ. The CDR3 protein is CASSARQFYNSPLHF. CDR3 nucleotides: TGCGCCAGCAGCGCGAGACAGTTTTATAATTCACCCCTCCACTTT.

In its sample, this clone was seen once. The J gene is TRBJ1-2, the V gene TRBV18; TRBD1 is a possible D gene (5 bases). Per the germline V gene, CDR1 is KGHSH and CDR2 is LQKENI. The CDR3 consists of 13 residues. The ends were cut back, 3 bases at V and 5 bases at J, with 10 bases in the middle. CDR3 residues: CASSPDEGYGYTF. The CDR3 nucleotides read TGTGCCAGCTCACCCGATGAGGGGTATGGCTACACCTTC.

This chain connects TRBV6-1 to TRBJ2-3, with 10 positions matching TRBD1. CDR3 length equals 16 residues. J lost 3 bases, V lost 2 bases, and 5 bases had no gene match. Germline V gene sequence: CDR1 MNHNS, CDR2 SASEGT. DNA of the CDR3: TGTGCCAGCAGTGAAACAACGGGACAGGGGACAGATACGCAGTATTTT. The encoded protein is CASSETTGQGTDTQYF.

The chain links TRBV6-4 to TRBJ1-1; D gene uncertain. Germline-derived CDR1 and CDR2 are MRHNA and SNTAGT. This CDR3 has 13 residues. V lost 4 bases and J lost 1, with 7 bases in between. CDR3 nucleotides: TGTGCCAGCAGTGTTCAGGAGAACACTGAAGCTTTCTTT. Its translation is CASSVQENTEAFF.

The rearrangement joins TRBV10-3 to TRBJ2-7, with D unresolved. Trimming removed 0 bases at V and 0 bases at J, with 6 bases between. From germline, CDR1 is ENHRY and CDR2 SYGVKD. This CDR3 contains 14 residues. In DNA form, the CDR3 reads TGTGCCATCAGTGAGTCCGGCCTCTCCTACGAGCAGTACTTC. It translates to CAISESGLSYEQYF.

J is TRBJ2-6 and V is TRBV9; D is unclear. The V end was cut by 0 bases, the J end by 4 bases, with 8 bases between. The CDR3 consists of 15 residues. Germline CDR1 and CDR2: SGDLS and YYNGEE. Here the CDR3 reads CASSVGHGGANVLTF. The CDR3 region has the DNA TGTGCCAGCAGCGTAGGTCACGGCGGGGCCAACGTCCTGACTTTC.

In DNA form, the CDR3 reads TGTGCCAGCAGCCCCCGGACTAGCTCCTACAATGAGCAGTTCTTC. This translates into CASSPRTSSYNEQFF. V gene TRBV7-3 combines with J gene TRBJ2-1, with 7 bases fitting TRBD2. V was clipped by 5 bases and J by 0 bases; unmatched bases: 4. This CDR3 has 15 amino acids. Germline CDR1 reads SGHTA; CDR2 reads FQGTGA.

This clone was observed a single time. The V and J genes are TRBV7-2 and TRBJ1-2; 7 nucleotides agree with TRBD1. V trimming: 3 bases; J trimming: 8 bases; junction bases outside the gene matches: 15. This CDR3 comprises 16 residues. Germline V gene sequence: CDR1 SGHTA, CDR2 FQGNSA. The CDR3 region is CASSFVSQGGASGYTF. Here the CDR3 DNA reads TGTGCCAGCAGCTTTGTATCTCAAGGGGGCGCGTCGGGCTACACCTTC.

CDR3 region: CASTGDRQETQYF. In DNA, the CDR3 is TGTGCCAGCACCGGGGACAGGCAAGAGACCCAGTACTTC. V and J are TRBV2 and TRBJ2-5; 8 bases align to TRBD1. Germline CDR1 SNHLY, CDR2 FYNNEI. The J segment lost 2 bases and the V segment lost 7 bases, leaving 3 bases of the junction unmatched. The CDR3 loop spans 13 amino acids.